The entry below describes one T cell receptor beta chain. The antigen remains unidentified. These data come from a study of T cell responses to AZD1222 COVID-19 vaccine. The study, taken as a whole, reports: The donors showed a predominance of white British ancestry and of females, with possible underestimation of clonal diversity.

Libraries were prepared by immunoSEQ multiplex PCR; TCRdb keeps only in-frame clonotypes and omits some of them. The table includes 65,000 to 80,000 clones, around 90% detected once. V lost 2 bases to trimming and J lost 2 bases, with 9 bases between them. The CDR3 is 14 amino acids. CDR1 MDHEN and CDR2 SYDVKM come from the germline V gene. The clonotype comes from an adult in good health. This chain links TRBV28 with TRBJ1-1; the D is unclear. The input for sequencing was peripheral blood, taken on day 0 of AZD1222 vaccination. Written as DNA, the CDR3 is TGTGCCAGCAGTTTAACCGGGGTCAACACTGAAGCTTTCTTT. This translates into CASSLTGVNTEAFF.